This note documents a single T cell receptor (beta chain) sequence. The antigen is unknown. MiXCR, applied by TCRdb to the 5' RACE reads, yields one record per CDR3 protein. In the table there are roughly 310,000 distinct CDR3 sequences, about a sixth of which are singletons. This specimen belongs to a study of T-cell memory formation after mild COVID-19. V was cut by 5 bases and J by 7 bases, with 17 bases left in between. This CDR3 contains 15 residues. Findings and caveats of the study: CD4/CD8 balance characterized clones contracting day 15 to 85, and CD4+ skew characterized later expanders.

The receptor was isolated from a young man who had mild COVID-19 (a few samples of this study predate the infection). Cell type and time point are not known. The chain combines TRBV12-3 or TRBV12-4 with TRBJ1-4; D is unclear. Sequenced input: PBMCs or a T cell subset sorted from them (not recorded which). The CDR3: CASSDQDWRGEKLFF. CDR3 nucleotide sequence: TGTGCCAGCAGTGACCAGGATTGGCGAGGTGAAAAACTGTTTTTT.